This TCR beta chain was identified in a study of shared clonotypes between healthy human individuals (dated by TCRdb to between 2020 and 2021). The study in broad terms: A few men and two women, aged 18 to 49 years, made up the cohort. Leukapheresis yielded between about 0.8 and 8.9 billion PBMCs per donor. To increase sequencing depth and limit assay-specific biases, TCR repertoire library preparation and sequencing were carried out by different laboratories using diverse techniques. Per donor, three plates each were used for CD4 naive and CD4 memory, two for CD8 naive, and one for CD8 memory. To estimate repertoire size and how much clonotype sharing occurs between individuals, the study deeply sequenced the blood TCR repertoires of roughly 5 healthy adults. Broad study findings and their caveats: Because the study included only a small number of donors, the genetic and exposure-history diversity represented was limited. Across a few donors, approximately 4.9% of naive CD4, approximately 3.6% of naive CD8, roughly 2.3% of memory CD4, and approximately 0.4% of memory CD8 clonotypes were shared. Even with the large sequencing depth, rarefaction of the sorted-subset datasets indicated that sequencing was incomplete. Pairwise subsampling indicated that sequencing depth was expected to affect the degree of clonotype sharing among donors. Estimated clonotype richness was generally larger for naive than for memory subsets. Compared with non-shared clonotypes, clonotypes shared by all four sorted-subset donors had higher generation probabilities. Only blood was sampled, and tissue TCR repertoires likely differ from those in blood.

Healthy HIV-negative adults with no recently reported acute infections or vaccinations were included as donors. Every donor was a Caucasian adult living in Nashville, Tennessee, USA. CD4+ T cells were enriched by magnetic negative selection, after which naive cells were positively selected on CD45RA and the negative fraction was taken as the memory subset. After blood collection by leukapheresis, PBMCs were isolated using Ficoll-Histopaque density gradient centrifugation and then cryopreserved in the vapor phase of liquid nitrogen. Analytical flow cytometry was used to check the purity and quantity of each magnetically sorted T cell population. From each sorted fraction, genomic DNA was isolated and quantified by UV absorbance on a Nanodrop 2000c. Only a few counts were recorded for this clone. Its specific antigen is unknown. No base quality values were provided; no much bigger clone lies one nucleotide off. Other DNA sequences in this sample translate to the same CDR3.

Using the deep immunoSEQ assay, multiplex PCR amplified TCR CDR3 regions from genomic DNA. Genomic DNA extracted from each cell subset was distributed evenly over all wells of several immunoSEQ 96-well plates, and each plate served as one replicate. For sorted subsets, each replicate PCR was loaded with approximately 0.2 ug genomic DNA, equivalent to 30,000 or so T cell genomes. The purified libraries were quantified using a Qubit 3.0 fluorometer, sized with a Bioanalyzer 2100, and then quantified again using the KAPA Library Quantification kit. Every immunoSEQ 96-well plate was sequenced on a dedicated single-read 150-cycle Illumina NextSeq 550 flow cell. As for how the authors treated the data: The immunoSEQ output contained only junctional sequences without quality scores, so filtering could not match that applied to full-length reads. To assign V/J genes and CDR3, sequences were annotated against IMGT germline references using PyIR, a Python wrapper for IgBLAST v1.9. Reads were removed for weak V/J assignments (E-value above 1e-6), missing CDR3, stop codons, out-of-frame junctions, or ambiguous translated residues. V3J clonotypes were defined by identical inferred V gene, J gene, and CDR3 amino acid sequence. Percentage overlap between repertoires was computed as shared unique clonotypes divided by the size of the smaller repertoire. Richness of each repertoire was evaluated using RTK rarefaction, the Chao1 estimator, and Recon v2.1 estimates of unobserved clonotypes. OLGA was used to compute generation probabilities for all TCRbeta clonotypes that the gDNA method yielded from a handful of donors. TCRdb took over this immuneACCESS table, retaining in-frame rearrangements with V and J assigned. Such tables are incomplete; in checked studies, under half of the missing clones stem from an unresolved V gene, and the remainder is unexplained. V and J calls and clone size are as listed in that table; D and trimming were resolved from the DNA. The sample records some 980,000 clones, around 80% of which are singletons. Approximately 1.5% of the sample comes from the top ten.

From its cysteine to its phenylalanine, the CDR3 spans 11 amino acids. Just the 33-base CDR3 DNA is kept, in frame starting at base 1. Per the germline V gene (reference sequence), MNHNY is the CDR1 and SVGAGI is the CDR2. V is clipped by 6 bases and J by 5 bases, and the sequence between their germline boundaries is 8 bases long. Sequencing was done on a sample of memory CD4+ T cells sorted from blood. Taken with the paper, the label for cell subset or site translates to: CD45RA-negative fraction. The chain joins TRBV6-6 to TRBJ2-7; possibly the D gene is TRBD2, per 5 matching bases. This receptor was taken from a man between 18 and 29 years old in good health. The nucleotides read TGTGCCAGCAGATCCGGGAACGAGCAGTACTTC. This gives the protein CASRSGNEQYF.